This T cell receptor (beta chain) derives from a study of shared clonotypes between healthy human individuals. Libraries were prepared by immunoSEQ multiplex PCR; TCRdb keeps only in-frame clonotypes and omits some of them. The data hold just under 350,000 clones, with more than 60% observed a single time. The CDR3 is 13 residues long. The V and J ends lost 1 base and 7 bases respectively, with 11 bases between them. The germline V gene encodes CDR1 SEHNR and CDR2 FQNEAQ (reference sequence). This clone was seen repeatedly, ten times or more. The rearrangement links TRBV7-9 to TRBJ2-7, with D uncertain. The sequencing sample was made of memory CD4+ T cells sorted from blood. As to subset: CD45RA-negative fraction. This TCR was recovered from a man aged 25-40 years in good health. Here the CDR3 DNA reads TGTGCCAGCAGCTTAGAGGTGGGTTGGGAGCAGTACTTC. Translating it yields CASSLEVGWEQYF.